These T cell receptor beta chains were read from a single sample in a study of blood T cell repertoires in COVID-19. Profiling relied on immunoSEQ multiplex PCR, and the TCRdb table lists in-frame clones only, not all of them. There are about 180,000 clones in the sample; around 86% occur only once, and less than 3.5% lies in the top ten. The material sequenced was peripheral blood. The source is a woman aged 25 to 45 with active or convalescent COVID-19. Both conserved end residues are part of each CDR3. Each record gives: D gene, clone size, V gene, J gene, CDR3 protein, CDR3 DNA. A D gene is named only where the DNA matches it firmly. Clone size is shown for a subset of rows, as once, few, many or a class of expanded clone.

TRBD1,-,TRBV6-4,TRBJ2-6,CASSVGTGDPGANVLTF,TGTGCCAGCAGTGTCGGGACAGGGGATCCTGGGGCCAACGTCCTGACTTTC
-,-,TRBV6-5,TRBJ1-3,CASSYLIGNTIYF,TGTGCCAGCAGTTACCTTATAGGAAACACCATATATTTT
-,-,TRBV5-5,TRBJ1-6,CASTLGAGNSPLHF,TGTGCCAGCACCTTGGGGGCGGGAAATTCACCCCTCCACTTT
TRBD1,-,TRBV24-1,TRBJ2-7,CATSDSRRTGKFSYEQYF,TGTGCCACCAGTGATTCCCGACGGACAGGGAAGTTCTCCTACGAGCAGTACTTC
TRBD1,-,TRBV13,TRBJ1-2,CASRLDRGNYGYTF,TGTGCCAGCAGACTCGACAGGGGGAACTATGGCTACACCTTC
TRBD1,-,TRBV30,TRBJ1-5,CAWSTTGKGNQPQHF,TGTGCCTGGAGTACGACAGGGAAGGGCAATCAGCCCCAGCATTTT
-,-,TRBV2,TRBJ1-1,CASSEGMAGPEAFF,TGTGCCAGCAGTGAAGGAATGGCAGGGCCTGAAGCTTTCTTT
TRBD2,-,TRBV6-4,TRBJ2-5,CASSVLAGGPQETQYF,TGTGCCAGCAGTGTCCTAGCGGGAGGGCCTCAAGAGACCCAGTACTTC
-,-,TRBV19,TRBJ2-2,CASSIVAGLPVGELFF,TGTGCCAGTAGTATAGTGGCAGGACTCCCTGTCGGGGAGCTGTTTTTT
-,few,TRBV5-6,TRBJ1-2,CASSLAQNPYGYTF,TGTGCCAGCAGCTTGGCACAGAACCCCTATGGCTACACCTTC
TRBD2,-,TRBV19,TRBJ2-3,CASSIPLTSGGTTDTQYF,TGTGCCAGTAGTATACCCCTGACTAGCGGGGGGACGACAGATACGCAGTATTTT
-,-,TRBV7-2,TRBJ2-1,CASSSPTRTRAYNEQFF,TGTGCCAGCAGTTCCCCCACTCGGACTCGAGCCTACAATGAGCAGTTCTTC
TRBD2,-,TRBV5-1,TRBJ2-3,CASSPYGVQRETDTQYF,TGCGCCAGCAGCCCATACGGGGTGCAGCGGGAGACAGATACGCAGTATTTT
TRBD2,-,TRBV27,TRBJ2-2,CASSLSRRRTSHTGELFF,TGTGCCAGCAGTTTATCCAGACGGAGGACTAGCCACACCGGGGAGCTGTTTTTT
-,-,TRBV2,TRBJ1-3,CASTVTGPSGNTIYF,TGTGCCAGCACTGTGACAGGCCCCTCTGGAAACACCATATATTTT
-,-,TRBV3-1/TRBV3-2,TRBJ2-2,CASIQAPGPGELFF,TGTGCCAGCATCCAAGCCCCAGGCCCCGGGGAGCTGTTTTTT
-,once,TRBV9,TRBJ2-7,CASSVGDWSYEQYF,TGTGCCAGCAGCGTAGGGGACTGGAGCTACGAGCAGTACTTC
TRBD1,large,TRBV19,TRBJ1-1,CATYRGTEAFF,TGTGCCACCTACAGGGGCACTGAAGCTTTCTTT
TRBD1,-,TRBV19,TRBJ1-5,CASSPGQGAGNQPQHF,TGTGCCAGTAGCCCGGGACAGGGGGCCGGCAATCAGCCCCAGCATTTT
-,-,TRBV19,TRBJ2-7,CASTPRPSPEVEQYF,TGTGCCAGTACCCCCCGACCGAGTCCAGAGGTCGAGCAGTACTTC
TRBD1,-,TRBV28,TRBJ1-5,CASSSIAPQGAHQPQHF,TGTGCCAGCAGTTCCATAGCCCCACAGGGGGCACATCAGCCCCAGCATTTT
-,-,TRBV2,TRBJ1-1,CASSEGQGVMNTEAFF,TGTGCCAGCAGTGAAGGGCAGGGTGTCATGAACACTGAAGCTTTCTTT
-,-,TRBV3-1/TRBV3-2,TRBJ2-1,CASSQALHNEQFF,TGTGCCAGCAGCCAAGCCCTTCACAATGAGCAGTTCTTC
TRBD2,-,TRBV4-1,TRBJ2-1,CASSQGSSGSYNEQFF,TGCGCCAGCAGCCAGGGGAGTAGCGGGAGCTACAATGAGCAGTTCTTC
TRBD1,-,TRBV7-6,TRBJ2-7,CASSPGQGLHEQYF,TGTGCCAGCAGCCCGGGACAGGGCCTCCACGAGCAGTACTTC
TRBD1,-,TRBV11-2,TRBJ1-3,CASSIGTASGNTIYF,TGTGCCAGCAGCATCGGGACAGCCTCTGGAAACACCATATATTTT
TRBD1,-,TRBV7-7,TRBJ2-7,CASSPTGATYEQYF,TGTGCTAGCAGCCCGACAGGGGCTACCTACGAGCAGTACTTC
-,-,TRBV5-5,TRBJ1-1,CASSWGGQNTEAFF,TGTGCCAGCAGCTGGGGGGGACAGAACACTGAAGCTTTCTTT
-,-,TRBV19,TRBJ2-2,CASSIFGQPNTGELFF,TGTGCCAGTAGTATATTTGGACAACCGAACACCGGGGAGCTGTTTTTT
TRBD1,-,TRBV6-4,TRBJ2-7,CASSQTGESSYEQYF,TGTGCCAGCAGTCAGACAGGGGAGAGCTCCTACGAGCAGTACTTC
-,-,TRBV2,TRBJ1-5,CASSERQPSNQPQHF,TGTGCCAGCAGTGAACGGCAACCTAGTAATCAGCCCCAGCATTTT
TRBD2,once,TRBV19,TRBJ2-7,CASSPGTSGSYEQYF,TGTGCCAGTAGTCCCGGGACTAGCGGATCCTACGAGCAGTACTTC
TRBD2,-,TRBV2,TRBJ2-1,CASRPLGLAGESEQFF,TGTGCCAGCAGGCCCCTTGGACTAGCGGGAGAAAGTGAGCAGTTCTTC
-,-,TRBV12-3/TRBV12-4,TRBJ1-2,CASNHDRLYGYTF,TGTGCCAGCAATCACGACAGGCTCTATGGCTACACCTTC
-,-,TRBV13,TRBJ2-2,CASLGIDTGELFF,TGTGCCAGCTTGGGCATCGACACCGGGGAGCTGTTTTTT
TRBD1,-,TRBV6-7,TRBJ2-7,CASSYWGQGPSEQYF,TGTGCCAGCAGTTACTGGGGACAGGGGCCTAGCGAGCAGTACTTC
-,-,TRBV29-1,TRBJ1-1,CSANLRGNTEAFF,TGCAGCGCTAACCTCAGGGGAAACACTGAAGCTTTCTTT
TRBD1,-,TRBV6-5,TRBJ1-5,CASRVDRADQPQHF,TGTGCCAGCCGGGTGGACAGGGCCGATCAGCCCCAGCATTTT
TRBD1,-,TRBV30,TRBJ2-1,CAWSASRGNEQFF,TGTGCCTGGAGTGCTTCCAGGGGGAATGAGCAGTTCTTC
TRBD2,-,TRBV13,TRBJ2-7,CASSPGLAGSYEQYF,TGTGCCAGCAGCCCGGGACTAGCGGGGAGCTACGAGCAGTACTTC
-,-,TRBV6-1,TRBJ1-3,CASSEGQVPSGNTIYF,TGTGCCAGCAGTGAAGGGCAGGTTCCCTCTGGAAACACCATATATTTT
-,few,TRBV9,TRBJ2-3,CASSVTRLGTDTQYF,TGTGCCAGCAGCGTAACACGACTAGGCACAGATACGCAGTATTTT
-,-,TRBV19,TRBJ1-5,CASSIQGGQPQHF,TGTGCCAGTAGTATCCAGGGAGGTCAGCCCCAGCATTTT
TRBD1,-,TRBV2,TRBJ1-6,CASRPGGRSPLHF,TGTGCCAGCAGGCCAGGGGGTAGATCACCCCTCCACTTT
-,-,TRBV28,TRBJ1-4,CASSSGGLANEKLFF,TGTGCCAGCAGTTCCGGGGGGCTCGCTAATGAAAAACTGTTTTTT
-,-,TRBV10-2,TRBJ1-1,CASISWNTEAFF,TGCGCCAGCATCAGTTGGAACACTGAAGCTTTCTTT
-,-,TRBV4-2,TRBJ1-2,CASSQVAVYGYTF,TGTGCCAGCAGCCAAGTGGCAGTCTATGGCTACACCTTC
TRBD1,-,TRBV19,TRBJ2-7,CASSITGQGVHEQYF,TGTGCCAGTAGTATTACTGGACAGGGGGTTCACGAGCAGTACTTC
-,-,TRBV5-4,TRBJ2-7,CASSPRLDLDEQYF,TGTGCCAGCAGCCCGAGACTAGATCTCGACGAGCAGTACTTC
TRBD1,many,TRBV6-6,TRBJ1-6,CAIKGATGDSPLHF,TGTGCCATCAAAGGTGCTACAGGGGATTCACCCCTCCACTTT
TRBD1,-,TRBV6-6,TRBJ2-7,CASSRQGAGYEQYF,TGTGCCAGCAGCCGACAGGGGGCAGGTTACGAGCAGTACTTC
TRBD1,-,TRBV19,TRBJ2-7,CASSMAGGYEQYF,TGTGCCAGTAGTATGGCAGGGGGCTACGAGCAGTACTTC
TRBD1,-,TRBV11-1,TRBJ2-1,CASSLRTGRSNEQFF,TGTGCCAGCAGCTTGCGGACAGGGCGGTCAAATGAGCAGTTCTTC
-,-,TRBV5-1,TRBJ1-2,CASSSQGPDHYGYTF,TGCGCCAGCAGCTCACAGGGTCCGGATCACTATGGCTACACCTTC
-,-,TRBV11-2,TRBJ1-2,CASSLGPPYGYTF,TGTGCCAGCAGCTTAGGGCCTCCCTATGGCTACACCTTC
TRBD1,-,TRBV19,TRBJ1-6,CASSSGTGASPLHF,TGTGCCAGTAGTTCGGGGACAGGGGCCTCACCCCTCCACTTT